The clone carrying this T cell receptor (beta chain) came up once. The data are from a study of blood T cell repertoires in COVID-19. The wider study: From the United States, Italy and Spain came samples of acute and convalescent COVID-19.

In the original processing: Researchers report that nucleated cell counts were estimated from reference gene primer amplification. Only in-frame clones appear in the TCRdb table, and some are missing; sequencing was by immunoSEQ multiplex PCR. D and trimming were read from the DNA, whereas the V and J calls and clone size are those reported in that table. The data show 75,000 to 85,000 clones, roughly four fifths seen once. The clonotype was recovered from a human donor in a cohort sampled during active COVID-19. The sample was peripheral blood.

CDR3 residues: CASSYSPGGREEAFF. CDR3 coding DNA: TGTGCCAGCAGTTACTCGCCGGGAGGCCGGGAGGAAGCTTTCTTT. The rearrangement links TRBV6-5 to TRBJ1-1, with D uncertain. V lost 0 bases, J lost 8 bases, and 16 bases lay in between. CDR3 size: 15 residues. Germline values: CDR1 MNHEY, CDR2 SVGAGI.